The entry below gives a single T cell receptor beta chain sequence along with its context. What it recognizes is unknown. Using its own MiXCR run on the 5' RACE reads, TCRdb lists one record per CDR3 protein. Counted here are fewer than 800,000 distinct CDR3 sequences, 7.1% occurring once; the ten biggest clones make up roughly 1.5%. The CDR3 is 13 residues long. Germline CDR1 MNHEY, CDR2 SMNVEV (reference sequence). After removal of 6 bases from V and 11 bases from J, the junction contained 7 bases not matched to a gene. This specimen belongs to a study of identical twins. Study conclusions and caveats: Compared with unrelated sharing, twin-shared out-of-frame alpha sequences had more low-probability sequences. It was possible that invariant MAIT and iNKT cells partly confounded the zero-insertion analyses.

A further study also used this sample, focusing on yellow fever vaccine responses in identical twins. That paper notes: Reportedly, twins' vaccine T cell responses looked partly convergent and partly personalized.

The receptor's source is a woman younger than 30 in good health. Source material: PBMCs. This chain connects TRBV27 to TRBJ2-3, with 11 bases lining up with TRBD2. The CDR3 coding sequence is TGTGCCAGCAGGGGACTAGCGGCCCTAGGGCAGTATTTT. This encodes CASRGLAALGQYF.